The entry below describes one T cell receptor (beta chain). This entry is derived from a study of ipilimumab plus nivolumab after autologous stem cell transplantation. Study context: DLBCL patients had primary refractory or relapsed disease.

The CDR3 is made up of 17 amino acids. The V gene's germline CDR1 is SGHNT and CDR2 YYREEE (reference sequence). Sequencing used immunoSEQ multiplex PCR; TCRdb keeps in-frame clones, though not all of them. The profile shows under 20,000 clones, around 80% of them singletons. Ipilimumab, 1 mg/kg, started 14 to 28 days after autologous transplant. Dosing: nivolumab 3 mg/kg IV, weeks 1, 4, 7, 10, then every two weeks to week 26. Sequenced here: PBMCs, sampled in a trial of ipilimumab plus nivolumab as post-transplant consolidation. This sequence was found in a male donor with diffuse large B-cell lymphoma. This rearrangement joins TRBV5-4 to TRBJ2-5, with 12 bases that match TRBD2. TRBJ2-7 explains the end of the DNA better; the J call may be wrong. The DNA of the CDR3 is TGTGCCAGCACCAAAATCGGACTAGCGGGGAGCTCCTACGAGCAGTACTTC. It yields the protein CASTKIGLAGSSYEQYF.